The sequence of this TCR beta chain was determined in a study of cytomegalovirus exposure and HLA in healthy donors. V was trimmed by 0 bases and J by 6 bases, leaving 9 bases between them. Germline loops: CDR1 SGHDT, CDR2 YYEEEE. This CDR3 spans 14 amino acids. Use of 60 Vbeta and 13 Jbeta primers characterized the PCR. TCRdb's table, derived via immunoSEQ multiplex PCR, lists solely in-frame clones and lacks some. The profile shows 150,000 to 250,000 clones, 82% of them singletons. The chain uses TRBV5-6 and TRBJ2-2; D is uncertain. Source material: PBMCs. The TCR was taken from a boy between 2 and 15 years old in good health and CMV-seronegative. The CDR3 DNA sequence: TGTGCCAGCAGCTTGGCTGGCGGCGCCGGGGAGCTGTTTTTT. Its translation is CASSLAGGAGELFF.